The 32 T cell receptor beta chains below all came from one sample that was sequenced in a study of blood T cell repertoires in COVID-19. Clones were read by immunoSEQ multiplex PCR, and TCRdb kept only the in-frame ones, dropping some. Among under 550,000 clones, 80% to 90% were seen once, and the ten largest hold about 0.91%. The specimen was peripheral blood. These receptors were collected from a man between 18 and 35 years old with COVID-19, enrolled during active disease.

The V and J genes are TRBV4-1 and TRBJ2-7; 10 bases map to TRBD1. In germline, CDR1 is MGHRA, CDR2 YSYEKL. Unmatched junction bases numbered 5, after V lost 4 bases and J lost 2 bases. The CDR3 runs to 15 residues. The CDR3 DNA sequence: TGCGCCAGCAGCCCCGACAGGGGGCTAGCCTACGAGCAGTACTTC. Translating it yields CASSPDRGLAYEQYF.

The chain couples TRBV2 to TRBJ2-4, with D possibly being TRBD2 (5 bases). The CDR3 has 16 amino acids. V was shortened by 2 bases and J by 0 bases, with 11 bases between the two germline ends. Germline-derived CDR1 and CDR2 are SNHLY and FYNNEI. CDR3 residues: CASSEFAGLAKNIQYF. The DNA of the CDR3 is TGTGCCAGCAGTGAATTTGCGGGTCTAGCCAAAAACATTCAGTACTTC. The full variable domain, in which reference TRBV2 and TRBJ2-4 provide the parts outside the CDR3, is EPEVTQTPSHQVTQMGQEVILRCVPISNHLYFYWYRQILGQKVEFLVSFYNNEISEKSEIFDDQFSVERPDGSNFTLKIRSTKLEDSAMYFCASSEFAGLAKNIQYFGAGTRLSVL.

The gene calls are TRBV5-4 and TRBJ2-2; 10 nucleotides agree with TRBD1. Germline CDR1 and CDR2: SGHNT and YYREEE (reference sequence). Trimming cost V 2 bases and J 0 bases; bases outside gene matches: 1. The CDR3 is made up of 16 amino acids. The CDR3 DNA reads TGTGCCAGCAGCTTTGGACAGGGGGCGAACACCGGGGAGCTGTTTTTT. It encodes CASSFGQGANTGELFF.

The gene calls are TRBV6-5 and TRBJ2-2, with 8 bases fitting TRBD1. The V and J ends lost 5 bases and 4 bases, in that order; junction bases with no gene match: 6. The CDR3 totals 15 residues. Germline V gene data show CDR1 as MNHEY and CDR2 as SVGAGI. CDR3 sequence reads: CASSRETGVTGELFF. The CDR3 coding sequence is TGTGCCAGCAGTCGTGAGACAGGGGTCACCGGGGAGCTGTTTTTT.

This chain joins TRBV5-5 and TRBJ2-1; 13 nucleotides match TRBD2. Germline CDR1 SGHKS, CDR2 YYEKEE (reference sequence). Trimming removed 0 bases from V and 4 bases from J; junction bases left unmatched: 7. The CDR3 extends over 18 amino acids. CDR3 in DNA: TGTGCCAGCAGCTTGGCCTGGCGGACTAGCGGGAGTTACAATGAGCAGTTCTTC. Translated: CASSLAWRTSGSYNEQFF.

The CDR3 coding sequence is TGTGCCAGCAGACCTCTAGGGGACAGGGGTAACACTGAAGCTTTCTTT. Protein: CASRPLGDRGNTEAFF. The chain has TRBV27 and TRBJ1-1, with 10 bases aligning to TRBD1. CDR3 length equals 16 residues. V gave up 6 bases and J gave up 2 bases; unmatched junction bases: 9. Germline V gene sequence: CDR1 MNHEY, CDR2 SMNVEV (reference sequence).

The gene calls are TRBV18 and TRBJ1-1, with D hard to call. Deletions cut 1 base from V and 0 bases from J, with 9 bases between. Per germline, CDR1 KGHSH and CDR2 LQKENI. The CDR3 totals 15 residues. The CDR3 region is CASSPLESMNTEAFF. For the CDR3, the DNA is TGTGCCAGCTCACCACTCGAGTCAATGAACACTGAAGCTTTCTTT.

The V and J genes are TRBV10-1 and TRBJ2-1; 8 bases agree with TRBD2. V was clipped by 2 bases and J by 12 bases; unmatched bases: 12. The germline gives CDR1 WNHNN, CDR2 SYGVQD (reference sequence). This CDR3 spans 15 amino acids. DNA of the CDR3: TGCGCCAGCAGTGAGCGGGAGGGCTCGGTCGTGTGGCAGTTCTTC. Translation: CASSEREGSVVWQFF.

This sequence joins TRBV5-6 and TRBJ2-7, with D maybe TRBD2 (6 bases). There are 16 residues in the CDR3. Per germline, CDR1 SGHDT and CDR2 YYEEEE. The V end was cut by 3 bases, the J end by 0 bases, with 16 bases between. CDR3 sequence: CASSSPPGTPSYEQYF. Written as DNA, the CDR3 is TGTGCCAGCAGCTCCCCCCCCGGGACTCCCTCCTACGAGCAGTACTTC. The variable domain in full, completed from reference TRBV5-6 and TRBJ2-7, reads DAGVTQSPTHLIKTRGQQVTLRCSPKSGHDTVSWYQQALGQGPQFIFQYYEEEERQRGNFPDRFSGHQFPNYSSELNVNALLLGDSALYLCASSSPPGTPSYEQYFGPGTRLTVT.

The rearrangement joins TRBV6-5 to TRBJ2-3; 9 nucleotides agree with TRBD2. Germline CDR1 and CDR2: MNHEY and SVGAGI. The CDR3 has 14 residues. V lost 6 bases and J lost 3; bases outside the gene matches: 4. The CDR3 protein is CASSDSGRTDTQYF. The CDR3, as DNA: TGTGCCAGCAGCGATAGCGGGAGAACAGATACGCAGTATTTT.

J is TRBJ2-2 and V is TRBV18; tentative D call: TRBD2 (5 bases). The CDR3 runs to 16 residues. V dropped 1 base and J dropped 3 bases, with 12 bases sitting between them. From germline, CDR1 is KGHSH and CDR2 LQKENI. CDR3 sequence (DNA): TGTGCCAGCTCACCACTTCGCGGAGGAGACACCGGGGAGCTGTTTTTT. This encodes CASSPLRGGDTGELFF. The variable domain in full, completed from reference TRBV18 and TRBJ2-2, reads NAGVMQNPRHLVRRRGQEARLRCSPMKGHSHVYWYRQLPEEGLKFMVYLQKENIIDESGMPKERFSAEFPKEGPSILRIQQVVRGDSAAYFCASSPLRGGDTGELFFGEGSRLTVL.

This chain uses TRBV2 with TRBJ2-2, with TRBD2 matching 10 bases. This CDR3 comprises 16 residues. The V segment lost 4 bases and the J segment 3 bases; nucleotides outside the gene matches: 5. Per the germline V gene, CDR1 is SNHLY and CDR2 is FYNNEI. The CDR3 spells CASSGLAGEYTGELFF. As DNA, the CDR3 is TGTGCCAGCAGTGGGCTAGCGGGGGAGTACACCGGGGAGCTGTTTTTT.

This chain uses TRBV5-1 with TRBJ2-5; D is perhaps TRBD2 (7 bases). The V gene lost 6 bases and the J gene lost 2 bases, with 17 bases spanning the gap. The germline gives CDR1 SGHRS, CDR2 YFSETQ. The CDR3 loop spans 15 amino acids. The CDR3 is CASMSGGGDQETQYF. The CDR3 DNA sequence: TGCGCCAGCATGAGTGGAGGGGGGGATCAAGAGACCCAGTACTTC.

The CDR3 DNA reads as TGTGCCAGTAGCCCGGGGGAGTACTATGGCTACACCTTC. It codes for CASSPGEYYGYTF. The chain uses TRBV19 and TRBJ1-2; possibly TRBD1 for D (5 bases). The CDR3 is made up of 13 amino acids. Germline CDR1 LNHDA, CDR2 SQIVND (reference sequence). V lost 6 bases and J lost 3, with 11 bases in between.

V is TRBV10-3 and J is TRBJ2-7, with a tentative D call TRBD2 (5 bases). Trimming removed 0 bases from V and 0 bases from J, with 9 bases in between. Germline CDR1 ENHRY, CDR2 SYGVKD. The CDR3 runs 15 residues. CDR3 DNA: TGTGCCATCAGTGAGTCGGGGAGCAGCTCCTACGAGCAGTACTTC. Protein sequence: CAISESGSSSYEQYF.

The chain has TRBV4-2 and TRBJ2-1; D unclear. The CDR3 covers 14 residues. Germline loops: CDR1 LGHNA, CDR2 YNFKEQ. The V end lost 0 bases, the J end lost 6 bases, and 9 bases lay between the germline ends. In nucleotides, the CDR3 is TGTGCCAGCAGCCAAGATCGACAAAGCAATGAGCAGTTCTTC. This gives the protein CASSQDRQSNEQFF.

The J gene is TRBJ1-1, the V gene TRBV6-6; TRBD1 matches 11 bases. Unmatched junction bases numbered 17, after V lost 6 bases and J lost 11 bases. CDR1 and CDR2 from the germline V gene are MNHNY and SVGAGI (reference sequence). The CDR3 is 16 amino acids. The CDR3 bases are TGTGCCAGCAGCACCCCCGGGACAGGGGGTTTTTTGTCGGCTTTCTTT. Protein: CASSTPGTGGFLSAFF.

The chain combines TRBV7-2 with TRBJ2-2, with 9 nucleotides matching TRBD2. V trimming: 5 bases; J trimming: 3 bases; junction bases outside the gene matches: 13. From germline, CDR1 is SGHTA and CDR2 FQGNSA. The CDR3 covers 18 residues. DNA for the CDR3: TGTGCCAGCAGCCTCCTCCACTCTAGCGGGGTGGACACCGGGGAGCTGTTTTTT. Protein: CASSLLHSSGVDTGELFF. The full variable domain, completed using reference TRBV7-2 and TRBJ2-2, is GAGVSQSPSNKVTEKGKDVELRCDPISGHTALYWYRQSLGQGLEFLIYFQGNSAPDKSGLPSDRFSAERTGGSVSTLTIQRTQQEDSAVYLCASSLLHSSGVDTGELFFGEGSRLTVL.

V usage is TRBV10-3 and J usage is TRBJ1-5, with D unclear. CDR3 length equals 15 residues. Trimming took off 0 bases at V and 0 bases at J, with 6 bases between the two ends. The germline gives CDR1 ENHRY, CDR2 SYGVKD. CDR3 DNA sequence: TGTGCCATCAGTGAGTCAGACACTAGCAATCAGCCCCAGCATTTT. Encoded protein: CAISESDTSNQPQHF.

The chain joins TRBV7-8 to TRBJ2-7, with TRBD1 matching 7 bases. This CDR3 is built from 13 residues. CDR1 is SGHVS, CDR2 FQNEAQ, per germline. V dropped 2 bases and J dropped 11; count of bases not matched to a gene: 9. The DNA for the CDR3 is TGTGCCAGCAGCTTACCGACGACAGGGCGGAAGTACTTC. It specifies CASSLPTTGRKYF.

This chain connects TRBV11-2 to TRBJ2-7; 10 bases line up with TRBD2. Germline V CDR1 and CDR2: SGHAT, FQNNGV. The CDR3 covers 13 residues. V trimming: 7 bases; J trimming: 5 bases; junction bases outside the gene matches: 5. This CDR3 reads CASTSGGAHEQYF. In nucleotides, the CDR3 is TGTGCCAGCACGAGCGGGGGGGCCCACGAGCAGTACTTC.

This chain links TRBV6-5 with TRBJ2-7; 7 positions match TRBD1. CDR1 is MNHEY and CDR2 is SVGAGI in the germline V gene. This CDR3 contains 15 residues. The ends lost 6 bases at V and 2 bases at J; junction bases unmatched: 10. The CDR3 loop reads CASSLLGGEAYEQYF. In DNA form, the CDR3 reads TGTGCCAGCAGCCTCCTAGGGGGCGAAGCCTACGAGCAGTACTTC.

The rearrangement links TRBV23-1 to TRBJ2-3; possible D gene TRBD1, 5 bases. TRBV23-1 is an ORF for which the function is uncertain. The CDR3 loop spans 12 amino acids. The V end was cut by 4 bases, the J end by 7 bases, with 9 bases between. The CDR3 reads CASSPKGNTQYF. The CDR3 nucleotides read TGCGCCAGCAGTCCAAAGGGGAATACGCAGTATTTT.

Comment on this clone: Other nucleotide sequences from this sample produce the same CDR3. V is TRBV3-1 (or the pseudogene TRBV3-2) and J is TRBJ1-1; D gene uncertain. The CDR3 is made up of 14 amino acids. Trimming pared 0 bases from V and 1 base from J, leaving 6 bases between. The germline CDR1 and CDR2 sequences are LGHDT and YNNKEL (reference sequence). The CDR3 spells CASSQDAGNTEAFF. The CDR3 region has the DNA TGTGCCAGCAGCCAAGACGCCGGGAACACTGAAGCTTTCTTT.

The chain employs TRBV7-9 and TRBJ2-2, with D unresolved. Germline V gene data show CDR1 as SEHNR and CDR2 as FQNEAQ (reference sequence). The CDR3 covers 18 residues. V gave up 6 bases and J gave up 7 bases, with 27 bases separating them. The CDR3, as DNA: TGTGCCAGCAGTCCAACAACGCTGACCAGGAATCCTTTCGGGGAGCTGTTTTTT. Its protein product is CASSPTTLTRNPFGELFF.

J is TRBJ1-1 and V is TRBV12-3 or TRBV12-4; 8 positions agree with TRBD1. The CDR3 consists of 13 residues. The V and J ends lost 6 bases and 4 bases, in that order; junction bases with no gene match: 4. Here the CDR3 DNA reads TGTGCCAGCAGCCCGGACAGGGCCACTGAAGCTTTCTTT. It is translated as CASSPDRATEAFF.

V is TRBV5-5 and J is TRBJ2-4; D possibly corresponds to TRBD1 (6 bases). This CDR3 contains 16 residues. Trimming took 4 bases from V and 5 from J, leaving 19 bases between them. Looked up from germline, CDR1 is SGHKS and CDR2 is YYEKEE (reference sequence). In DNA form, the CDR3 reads TGTGCCAGCAGCCAGATAATTATGGGACAAGAAAACATTCAGTACTTC. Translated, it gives CASSQIIMGQENIQYF.

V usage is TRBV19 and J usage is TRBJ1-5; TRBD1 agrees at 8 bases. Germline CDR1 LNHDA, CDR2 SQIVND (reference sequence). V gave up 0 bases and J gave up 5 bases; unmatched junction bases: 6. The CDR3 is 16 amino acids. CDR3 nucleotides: TGTGCCAGTAGTATAGAGGGCAGGGGGCTTTATCAGCCCCAGCATTTT. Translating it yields CASSIEGRGLYQPQHF.

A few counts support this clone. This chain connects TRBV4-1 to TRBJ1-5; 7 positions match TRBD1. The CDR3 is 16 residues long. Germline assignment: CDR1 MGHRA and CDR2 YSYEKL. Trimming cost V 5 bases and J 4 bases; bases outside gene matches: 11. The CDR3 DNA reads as TGCGCCAGCAGCATCGGGACAGCTGATACGAATCAGCCCCAGCATTTT. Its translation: CASSIGTADTNQPQHF.

The CDR3 loop is CSVEGGPGLETNEQFF. The CDR3 coding sequence is TGCAGCGTTGAGGGGGGTCCGGGACTAGAAACTAATGAGCAGTTCTTC. This chain links TRBV29-1 with TRBJ2-1; 8 bases are a match to TRBD2. V gave up 3 bases and J gave up 7 bases; unmatched junction bases: 14. Germline CDR1 is SQVTM and CDR2 is ANQGSEA. The CDR3 consists of 16 residues.

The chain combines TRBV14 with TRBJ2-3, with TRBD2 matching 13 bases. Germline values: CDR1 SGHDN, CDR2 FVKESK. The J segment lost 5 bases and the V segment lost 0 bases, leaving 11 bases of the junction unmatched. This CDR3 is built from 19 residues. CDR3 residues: CASSQERVGLAGTQDTQYF. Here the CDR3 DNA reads TGTGCCAGCAGCCAAGAAAGGGTGGGACTAGCGGGGACACAAGATACGCAGTATTTT. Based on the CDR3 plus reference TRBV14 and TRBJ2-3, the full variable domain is EAGVTQFPSHSVIEKGQTVTLRCDPISGHDNLYWYRRVMGKEIKFLLHFVKESKQDESGMPNNRFLAERTGGTYSTLKVQPAELEDSGVYFCASSQERVGLAGTQDTQYFGPGTRLTVL.

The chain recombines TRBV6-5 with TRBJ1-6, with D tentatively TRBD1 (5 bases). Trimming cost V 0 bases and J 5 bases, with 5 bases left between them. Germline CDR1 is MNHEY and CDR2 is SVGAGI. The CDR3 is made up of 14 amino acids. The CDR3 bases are TGTGCCAGCAGTTACTCCAGGGATAATTCACCCCTCCACTTT. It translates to CASSYSRDNSPLHF.